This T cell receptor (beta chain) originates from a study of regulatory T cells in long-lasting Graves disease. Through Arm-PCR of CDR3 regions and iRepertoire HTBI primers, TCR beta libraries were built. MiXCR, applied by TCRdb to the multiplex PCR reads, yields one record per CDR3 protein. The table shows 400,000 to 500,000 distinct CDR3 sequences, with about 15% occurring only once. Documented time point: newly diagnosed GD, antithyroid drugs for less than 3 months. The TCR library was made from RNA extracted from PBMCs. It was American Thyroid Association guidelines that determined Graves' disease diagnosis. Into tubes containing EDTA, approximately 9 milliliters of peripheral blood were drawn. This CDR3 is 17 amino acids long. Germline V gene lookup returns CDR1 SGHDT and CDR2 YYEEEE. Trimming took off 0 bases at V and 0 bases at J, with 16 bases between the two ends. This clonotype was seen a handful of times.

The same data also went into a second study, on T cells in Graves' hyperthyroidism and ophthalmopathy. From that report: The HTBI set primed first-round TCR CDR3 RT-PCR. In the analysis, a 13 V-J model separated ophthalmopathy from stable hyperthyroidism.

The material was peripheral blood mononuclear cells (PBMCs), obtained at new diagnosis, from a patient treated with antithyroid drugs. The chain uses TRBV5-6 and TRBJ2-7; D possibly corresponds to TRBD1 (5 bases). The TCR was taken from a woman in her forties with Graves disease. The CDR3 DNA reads TGTGCCAGCAGCTTGGTATATATGGGGCAGAGCTCCTACGAGCAGTACTTC. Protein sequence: CASSLVYMGQSSYEQYF.